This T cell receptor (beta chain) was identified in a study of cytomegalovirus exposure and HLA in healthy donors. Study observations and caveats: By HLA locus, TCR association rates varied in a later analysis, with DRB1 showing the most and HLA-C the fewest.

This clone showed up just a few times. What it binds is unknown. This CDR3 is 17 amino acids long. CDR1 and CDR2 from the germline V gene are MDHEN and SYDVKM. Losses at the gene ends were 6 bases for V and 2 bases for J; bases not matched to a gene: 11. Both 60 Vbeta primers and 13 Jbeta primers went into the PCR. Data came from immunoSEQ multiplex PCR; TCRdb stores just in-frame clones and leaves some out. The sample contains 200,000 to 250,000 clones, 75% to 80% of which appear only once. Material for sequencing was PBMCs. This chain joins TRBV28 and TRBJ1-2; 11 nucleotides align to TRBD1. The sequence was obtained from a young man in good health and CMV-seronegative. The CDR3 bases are TGTGCCAGCAGGCTTCTCGGACAGGGGGCAGGAAACTATGGCTACACCTTC. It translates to CASRLLGQGAGNYGYTF.